This T cell receptor (beta chain) was observed in a study of radiation and T cells in renal cell carcinoma. Per the germline V gene, CDR1 is KGHSH and CDR2 is LQKENI. V lost 8 bases and J 6 bases, leaving 17 bases between the germline ends. The CDR3 covers 14 residues. Profiled with immunoSEQ multiplex PCR; TCRdb holds only in-frame clones, not every one. The sample comprises just over 95,000 clones, 80% to 90% of which are singletons, and approximately 8% rests with the top ten. Notes on the study in general: No pretreatment tumor biopsies were available for baseline clonotypes.

Note on this clone: What it binds is unknown.

Time point reported: baseline pretreatment blood. Treatment noted: 15 Gy SBRT to primary tumor, nephrectomy 4 weeks later. The gene calls are TRBV18 and TRBJ2-1, with a tentative D call TRBD2 (6 bases). This sample comprised blood, obtained from a patient whose treatment included radiotherapy and nephrectomy. The TCR sequence derives from a man aged 50 to 59 with renal cell carcinoma. The CDR3 sequence: CASKPGLPRNEQFF. In DNA, the CDR3 is TGTGCCAGCAAACCAGGACTACCACGCAATGAGCAGTTCTTC.